Below, 25 T cell receptor beta chains from the same sample are listed, as sequenced in a study of blood T cell repertoires in COVID-19. Libraries were prepared by immunoSEQ multiplex PCR; TCRdb keeps only in-frame clonotypes and omits some of them. Of around 200,000 clones in the sample, more than 70% were seen once. Specimen: PBMCs or T cells enriched from blood (not recorded which). Receptors originate from a man between 35 and 55 years old who had recovered from COVID-19.

This chain links TRBV5-1 with TRBJ2-5, with TRBD1 matching over 9 bases. Germline loops: CDR1 SGHRS, CDR2 YFSETQ. With 4 bases clipped from V and 4 bases from J, the junction kept 8 bases outside the gene matches. The CDR3 loop spans 15 amino acids. The CDR3 loop reads CASSPGTGTGETQYF. CDR3 coding DNA: TGCGCCAGCAGCCCCGGGACAGGGACTGGAGAGACCCAGTACTTC. The whole variable domain, remainder taken from reference TRBV5-1 and TRBJ2-5, is KAGVTQTPRYLIKTRGQQVTLSCSPISGHRSVSWYQQTPGQGLQFLFEYFSETQRNKGNFPGRFSGRQFSNSRSEMNVSTLELGDSALYLCASSPGTGTGETQYFGPGTRLLVL.

This clone occurred once. The chain has TRBV7-8 and TRBJ2-7; maybe TRBD1 (5 bases). The V gene's germline CDR1 is SGHVS and CDR2 FQNEAQ. Between the trimmed V and J ends, which lost 1 base and 0 bases, there was a span of 7 bases. The CDR3 length is 14 residues. CDR3 in amino acids: CASSLGGNSYEQYF. In DNA form, the CDR3 reads TGTGCCAGCAGCTTAGGGGGCAACTCCTACGAGCAGTACTTC.

The V and J genes are TRBV27 and TRBJ2-7, with TRBD2 identical over 7 bases. This CDR3 comprises 15 residues. V was clipped by 11 bases and J by 0 bases; unmatched bases: 13. Germline CDR1 and CDR2: MNHEY and SMNVEV (reference sequence). CDR3 in amino acids: CASVCGRVNSYEQYF. The CDR3 nucleotides are TGTGCCTCAGTTTGCGGGAGAGTAAACTCCTACGAGCAGTACTTC.

The genes are TRBV30 and TRBJ1-2; TRBD1 matches at 7 bases. Germline V gene data show CDR1 as GTSNPN and CDR2 as SVGIG (reference sequence). With V trimmed by 5 bases and J by 7 bases, 7 bases remained unmatched. The CDR3 loop spans 12 amino acids. In DNA, the CDR3 is TGTGCCTGGCGACAGGGAGGAGCTGGCTACACCTTC. This codes for CAWRQGGAGYTF.

The table lists this clone with a count of one. The rearrangement links TRBV6-7 to TRBJ2-7, with 7 bases fitting TRBD2. TRBV6-7 is marked as an open reading frame, function uncertain. The CDR3 extends over 15 amino acids. Trimming removed 5 bases from V and 4 bases from J; junction bases left unmatched: 11. CDR3 residues: CASSLRAGAVYEQYF. CDR3 in DNA: TGTGCCAGCAGTCTTCGTGCGGGAGCGGTTTACGAGCAGTACTTC.

The chain couples TRBV12-3 or TRBV12-4 to TRBJ2-2; D gene uncertain. V was shortened by 7 bases and J by 7 bases, with 10 bases between the two germline ends. The CDR3 sequence is 12 residues long. The chain's CDR3 is CASNQYYGELFF. As DNA, the CDR3 is TGTGCCAGCAACCAGTACTACGGGGAGCTGTTTTTT.

The CDR3 nucleotides are TGCAGCGTTGAAGGGACAGACTATGGCTACACCTTC. Protein product: CSVEGTDYGYTF. This rearrangement joins TRBV29-1 to TRBJ1-2, with D possibly being TRBD1 (6 bases). With 1 base removed from V and 3 bases from J, the gap between germline ends came to 6 bases. This CDR3 region has 12 residues. Germline CDR1 and CDR2: SQVTM and ANQGSEA.

The V gene is TRBV7-8, the J gene TRBJ2-7; no clear D gene. The length of the CDR3 is 13 residues. Looked up from germline, CDR1 is SGHVS and CDR2 is FQNEAQ. V was pared by 5 bases and J by 1 base, with 9 bases between. DNA for the CDR3: TGTGCCAGCAGCCCCAGGCTGTCCTACGAGCAGTACTTC. Translated, it gives CASSPRLSYEQYF. The entire variable domain, with the rest obtained from reference TRBV7-8 and TRBJ2-7, is as follows: GAGVSQSPRYKVAKRGQDVALRCDPISGHVSLFWYQQALGQGPEFLTYFQNEAQLDKSGLPSDRFFAERPEGSVSTLKIQRTQQEDSAVYLCASSPRLSYEQYFGPGTRLTVT.

The genes are TRBV19 and TRBJ1-5; D gene ambiguous. Deletions cut 6 bases from V and 6 bases from J, with 15 bases between. Looked up from germline, CDR1 is LNHDA and CDR2 is SQIVND (reference sequence). This CDR3 comprises 14 residues. The CDR3 region is CASSTMFTGQPQHF. In DNA form, the CDR3 reads TGTGCCAGTAGCACGATGTTTACGGGTCAGCCCCAGCATTTT.

CDR3 DNA: TGTGCCAGCAGTTTACAGGGGGCGCGAGAGCAGTACTTC. It specifies CASSLQGAREQYF. The gene calls are TRBV27 and TRBJ2-7, with 8 nucleotides matching TRBD1. CDR1 and CDR2 (germline): MNHEY, SMNVEV (reference sequence). The V segment lost 2 bases and the J segment 7 bases; nucleotides outside the gene matches: 4. CDR3 length: 13 amino acids.

This chain joins TRBV5-6 and TRBJ2-6; D gene unclear. Germline V CDR1 and CDR2: SGHDT, YYEEEE. The CDR3 sequence is 17 residues long. V was shortened by 0 bases and J by 4 bases, with 14 bases between the two germline ends. The CDR3 DNA is TGTGCCAGCAGCTTGGAGGAGTTAAGGTCCGGGGCCAACGTCCTGACTTTC. It encodes CASSLEELRSGANVLTF.

The gene calls are TRBV11-2 and TRBJ2-7, with 14 bases aligning to TRBD2. The CDR3 length is 19 residues. Looked up from germline, CDR1 is SGHAT and CDR2 is FQNNGV. V trimming: 6 bases; J trimming: 0 bases; junction bases outside the gene matches: 13. CDR3 residues: CASSLTGTSGSSLSYEQYF. In DNA form, the CDR3 reads TGTGCCAGCAGTTTAACCGGGACTAGCGGGAGTTCACTCTCCTACGAGCAGTACTTC.

This chain joins TRBV3-1 (or the pseudogene TRBV3-2) and TRBJ2-2; possible D gene TRBD2, 6 bases. Between the trimmed V and J ends, which lost 4 bases and 6 bases, there was a span of 27 bases. Germline V gene lookup returns CDR1 LGHDT and CDR2 YNNKEL (reference sequence). The CDR3 totals 19 residues. CDR3 sequence: CASSPHPQEGRGWAGELFF. The DNA for the CDR3 is TGTGCCAGCAGCCCCCACCCTCAAGAGGGGCGGGGATGGGCCGGGGAGCTGTTTTTT.

V gene TRBV5-6 combines with J gene TRBJ2-7; 7 bases line up with TRBD2. Looked up from germline, CDR1 is SGHDT and CDR2 is YYEEEE. With V trimmed by 3 bases and J by 7 bases, 7 bases remained unmatched. CDR3 length equals 13 residues. CDR3 sequence reads: CASSYQLAPEQYF. The CDR3 DNA sequence: TGTGCCAGCAGCTACCAACTAGCGCCGGAGCAGTACTTC.

This chain uses TRBV9 with TRBJ1-2, with 11 positions matching TRBD1. CDR1 SGDLS and CDR2 YYNGEE come from the germline V gene. Trimming removed 4 bases from V and 8 bases from J; junction bases left unmatched: 10. This CDR3 comprises 15 residues. CDR3 coding DNA: TGTGCCAGCAGCCCGATAGGACAGGGGGCGTGGGGCTACACCTTC. It is translated as CASSPIGQGAWGYTF.

The V and J genes are TRBV5-1 and TRBJ2-2; D unclear. Trimming removed 4 bases at V and 1 base at J, with 20 bases between. This CDR3 has 18 amino acids. Germline V gene data show CDR1 as SGHRS and CDR2 as YFSETQ. The CDR3, as DNA: TGCGCCAGCAGCCCCACTACCTCGAGGAGATTGAACACCGGGGAGCTGTTTTTT. Translating it yields CASSPTTSRRLNTGELFF.

The chain combines TRBV6-5 with TRBJ2-7; D possibly corresponds to TRBD1 (6 bases). V lost 4 bases and J 0 bases, leaving 13 bases between the germline ends. This CDR3 is 15 amino acids long. Looked up from germline, CDR1 is MNHEY and CDR2 is SVGAGI. The CDR3 DNA follows: TGTGCCAGCAGTTCAGGGGTGCTCAACTCCTACGAGCAGTACTTC. Its protein is CASSSGVLNSYEQYF.

The gene calls are TRBV30 and TRBJ1-1; no clear D. Germline values: CDR1 GTSNPN, CDR2 SVGIG (reference sequence). V lost 2 bases and J lost 3, with 4 bases in between. CDR3 length equals 11 residues. CDR3 coding DNA: TGTGCCTGGAGTCAGGACACTGAAGCTTTCTTT. Its translation is CAWSQDTEAFF.

The rearrangement links TRBV29-1 to TRBJ2-1; 8 nucleotides agree with TRBD2. The CDR3 contains 13 residues. V shed 5 bases and J 4 bases; nucleotides not matched to a gene: 4. Looked up from germline, CDR1 is SQVTM and CDR2 is ANQGSEA. This chain's CDR3 is CSVPGGGYNEQFF. The CDR3 nucleotides are TGCAGCGTTCCCGGGGGGGGGTACAATGAGCAGTTCTTC.

The V gene is TRBV2, the J gene TRBJ2-7; D possibly corresponds to TRBD2 (7 bases). This CDR3 contains 12 residues. V shed 7 bases and J shed 3 bases, with 10 bases lying between them. CDR1 is SNHLY, CDR2 FYNNEI, per germline. The DNA of the CDR3 is TGTGCCAGCAAGGGGGGGGTCTACGAGCAGTACTTC. It specifies CASKGGVYEQYF. The whole variable domain, remainder taken from reference TRBV2 and TRBJ2-7, is EPEVTQTPSHQVTQMGQEVILRCVPISNHLYFYWYRQILGQKVEFLVSFYNNEISEKSEIFDDQFSVERPDGSNFTLKIRSTKLEDSAMYFCASKGGVYEQYFGPGTRLTVT.

A word on this clone: Distinct nucleotide sequences in the sample also encode this CDR3. This chain joins TRBV20-1 and TRBJ2-3; the D gene is possibly TRBD2 (6 bases). The CDR3 is 11 amino acids. CDR1 and CDR2 (germline): DFQATT, SNEGSKA (reference sequence). V gave up 3 bases and J gave up 5 bases, with 6 bases separating them. The chain's CDR3 is CSARGGDTQYF. CDR3 sequence (DNA): TGCAGTGCTAGGGGAGGAGATACGCAGTATTTT.

This chain uses TRBV5-1 with TRBJ2-3, with D possibly being TRBD1 (6 bases). The V and J ends lost 4 bases and 1 base respectively, with 13 bases between them. The CDR3 totals 15 residues. The germline CDR1 and CDR2 sequences are SGHRS and YFSETQ. The CDR3 region is CASSAQGMGTDTQYF. DNA of the CDR3: TGCGCCAGCAGCGCACAGGGAATGGGCACAGATACGCAGTATTTT. Together with reference TRBV5-1 and TRBJ2-3, the CDR3 gives the full variable domain: KAGVTQTPRYLIKTRGQQVTLSCSPISGHRSVSWYQQTPGQGLQFLFEYFSETQRNKGNFPGRFSGRQFSNSRSEMNVSTLELGDSALYLCASSAQGMGTDTQYFGPGTRLTVL.

The chain links TRBV27 to TRBJ2-3; 9 positions agree with TRBD2. The CDR3 loop spans 16 amino acids. Trimming removed 8 bases from V and 2 bases from J; junction bases left unmatched: 11. CDR1 MNHEY and CDR2 SMNVEV come from the germline V gene (reference sequence). For the CDR3, the DNA is TGTGCCAGCGGAAAGGGGCTAGCGGGATCCACAGATACGCAGTATTTT. Amino acids: CASGKGLAGSTDTQYF.

The chain carries TRBV27 and TRBJ1-3; 9 bases are shared with TRBD1. V shed 3 bases and J 1 base; nucleotides not matched to a gene: 10. Per the germline V gene, CDR1 is MNHEY and CDR2 is SMNVEV (reference sequence). CDR3 size: 18 residues. The DNA of the CDR3 is TGTGCCAGCAGTTTTACGGCCAGGGGGACAGGGTCTGGAAACACCATATATTTT. Its protein is CASSFTARGTGSGNTIYF.

This clone has just one count. The chain links TRBV5-4 to TRBJ2-3, with TRBD1 as a possible D gene (5 bases). V was pared by 0 bases and J by 2 bases, with 10 bases between. Germline-derived CDR1 and CDR2 are SGHNT and YYREEE (reference sequence). The CDR3 length is 15 residues. The CDR3 nucleotides are TGTGCCAGCAGCTTGGTTCAGGGCTCCACAGATACGCAGTATTTT. It translates to CASSLVQGSTDTQYF.